This T cell receptor beta chain appears in the sequencing data of a study of CD8 T cells in ankylosing spondylitis (TCRdb year 2017). As for the study more broadly: The study set out to find disease-linked TCR variants by profiling T cell receptor beta repertoires in ankylosing spondylitis patients and healthy donors. The whole study cohort included 108 healthy donors and 20 to 25 ankylosing spondylitis patients. Peripheral blood was sampled, and synovial fluid was also collected from ankylosing spondylitis patients.

Overall results and qualifications from the work: Some TCR beta motif variants had previously been reported in synovial fluid and blood of reactive arthritis patients, which suggested common disease-initiation mechanisms. Blood from ankylosing spondylitis patients appeared to be characterized by a TCR beta motif made up of several highly homologous amino acid variants. The disease-linked clones were reported to be significantly enriched in matched synovial fluid samples from ankylosing spondylitis patients. The disease-linked clones had a CD8+ phenotype and were found at relatively low frequencies in peripheral blood.

The sequencing machine was an Illumina HiSeq 2500. TCR beta libraries were prepared by quantitative 5'-RACE with molecular barcodes. Regarding the original processing steps: A new computational method based on a probabilistic model of VDJ rearrangement was used to identify disease-linked TCR variants. The public reads were reanalyzed by TCRdb: fastp trimming at Q25, MiXCR alignment, in-frame beta chains only. Here each entry gathers all rows of one CDR3 protein and keeps the most common genes and DNA. The V and J calls were determined by TCRdb, not by the authors. In this sample the table shows about 170,000 distinct CDR3 sequences, about 16% of which occur a single time. The top ten clones comprise about 8% of the sample. CDR1 and CDR2 are read off the germline V gene as MDHEN and SYDVKM. From its cysteine to its phenylalanine, the CDR3 spans 15 amino acids. Only CDR3 DNA is held: 45 bases, read in frame from base 1. Trimming leaves V shorter by 5 bases and J shorter by 3 bases, with the junction holding 10 bases beyond the gene matches.

The table lists this clonotype with many counts. The antigen it binds to is not known. Qualities for individual bases were not recorded, and no much larger clone is one base off. The clonotype comes from a male donor with ankylosing spondylitis or in good health (not recorded which). Sequenced: blood, either unsorted or a sorted T cell fraction (not recorded which). This receptor chain uses TRBV28 and TRBJ2-7, with 7 bases matching TRBD1. The nucleotide sequence reads TGTGCCAGCAGTCCAGCGTTGGGACAGAGCTACGAGCAGTACTTC. It specifies CASSPALGQSYEQYF.